This T cell receptor beta chain was observed in a study of blood T cell repertoires in COVID-19. Study information: Nucleic acid was either cDNA or gDNA, and it came from T cells, B-cell-depleted T cells, or PBMCs.

The study assigned cohorts using participant-reported clinical history. In the original analysis: Nucleated cell number was recorded as an estimate derived from reference gene primer amplification. Measured with immunoSEQ multiplex PCR; TCRdb has only the in-frame clones, and not every one. That table supplies the V and J calls and clone size; D and trimming were determined from the DNA. Found here are about 140,000 clones, 84% of them singletons; the top ten hold 5.5%. CDR3 length: 14 amino acids. CDR1 is SGHTA and CDR2 is FQGNSA in the germline V gene. V lost 3 bases, J lost 4 bases, and 12 bases lay in between.

Material: PBMCs or T cells enriched from blood (not recorded which). The rearrangement joins TRBV7-2 to TRBJ1-1; D not certain. The sequence was obtained from a man aged 35 to 55 with acute COVID-19. CDR3 in DNA: TGTGCCAGCAGCTTCCCCTCTGAGGGCACTGAAGCTTTCTTT. It specifies CASSFPSEGTEAFF.